The rows below give T cell receptor beta chains drawn from one sample of a study of blood T cell repertoires in COVID-19. Libraries were prepared by immunoSEQ multiplex PCR; TCRdb keeps only in-frame clonotypes and omits some of them. The sample records 200,000 to 300,000 clones, approximately 86% being singletons. Sequencing used PBMCs or T cells enriched from blood (not recorded which). The receptors stem from a woman aged 18-35 years who had recovered from COVID-19. CDR3s include the opening cysteine and the closing phenylalanine or tryptophan.

CDR3 protein: CASSQGGSDTQYF; CDR3 length: 13; J gene: TRBJ2-3; V gene: TRBV4-1
CDR3 protein: CASSQGGISGNTIYF; CDR3 length: 15; J gene: TRBJ1-3; V gene: TRBV3-1/TRBV3-2
CDR3 protein: CASSTSGEWGQYF; CDR3 length: 13; J gene: TRBJ2-7; V gene: TRBV5-5
CDR3 protein: CALGAFTDTQYF; CDR3 length: 12; J gene: TRBJ2-3; V gene: TRBV30
CDR3 protein: CASRPTVSTNEKLFF; CDR3 length: 15; J gene: TRBJ1-4; V gene: TRBV5-1
CDR3 protein: CASSQKREIGTGTQYF; CDR3 length: 16; J gene: TRBJ2-3; V gene: TRBV14
CDR3 protein: CASSQSWREDEQFF; CDR3 length: 14; J gene: TRBJ2-1; V gene: TRBV16
CDR3 protein: CASSPGRAYNQPQHF; CDR3 length: 15; J gene: TRBJ1-5; V gene: TRBV7-6
CDR3 protein: CASSPSGRLVTEAFF; CDR3 length: 15; J gene: TRBJ1-1; V gene: TRBV7-3
CDR3 protein: CATTYSGHLWTQHF; CDR3 length: 14; J gene: TRBJ2-5; V gene: TRBV13
CDR3 protein: CASSYSILEDRLYRDTEAFF; CDR3 length: 20; J gene: TRBJ1-1; V gene: TRBV6-2/TRBV6-3
CDR3 protein: CASRVTGEGHTIYF; CDR3 length: 14; J gene: TRBJ1-3; V gene: TRBV28
CDR3 protein: CASSPDREGETQYF; CDR3 length: 14; J gene: TRBJ2-5; V gene: TRBV5-1
CDR3 protein: CASSQVNADTQYF; CDR3 length: 13; J gene: TRBJ2-3; V gene: TRBV4-1
CDR3 protein: CASSWAGGPYEQYF; CDR3 length: 14; J gene: TRBJ2-7; V gene: TRBV11-2
CDR3 protein: CASSSSGQGSSEQFF; CDR3 length: 15; J gene: TRBJ2-1; V gene: TRBV18
CDR3 protein: CASGQGLNNIQYF; CDR3 length: 13; J gene: TRBJ2-4; V gene: TRBV19
CDR3 protein: CASSSTRGGGPKFF; CDR3 length: 14; J gene: TRBJ2-1; V gene: TRBV7-9
CDR3 protein: CASSREGGNQETQYF; CDR3 length: 15; J gene: TRBJ2-5; V gene: TRBV6-5
CDR3 protein: CASSLATGTGELFF; CDR3 length: 14; J gene: TRBJ2-2; V gene: TRBV5-1
CDR3 protein: CASSYAVLAKNIQYF; CDR3 length: 15; J gene: TRBJ2-4; V gene: TRBV6-5
CDR3 protein: CASSGTGASYEQYF; CDR3 length: 14; J gene: TRBJ2-7; V gene: TRBV5-1
CDR3 protein: CASSLNGQGLGKEKLFF; CDR3 length: 17; J gene: TRBJ1-4; V gene: TRBV28
CDR3 protein: CASSSQGGSNQPQHF; CDR3 length: 15; J gene: TRBJ1-5; V gene: TRBV6-5
CDR3 protein: CASSPSLGGGLTDTQYF; CDR3 length: 17; J gene: TRBJ2-3; V gene: TRBV4-1
CDR3 protein: CASSLTDGDNQPQHF; CDR3 length: 15; J gene: TRBJ1-5; V gene: TRBV18
CDR3 protein: CASSPGTSTGELFF; CDR3 length: 14; J gene: TRBJ2-2; V gene: TRBV27
CDR3 protein: CASSSRTSGTNEQFF; CDR3 length: 15; J gene: TRBJ2-1; V gene: TRBV11-3
CDR3 protein: CASSHRDRGSGNTIYF; CDR3 length: 16; J gene: TRBJ1-3; V gene: TRBV3-1/TRBV3-2
CDR3 protein: CASRPTTGINEKLFF; CDR3 length: 15; J gene: TRBJ1-4; V gene: TRBV2
CDR3 protein: CASSYADSYEQYF; CDR3 length: 13; J gene: TRBJ2-7; V gene: TRBV6-5
CDR3 protein: CAIGRASRNEQFF; CDR3 length: 13; J gene: TRBJ2-1; V gene: TRBV27
CDR3 protein: CASSLWTGGETQYF; CDR3 length: 14; J gene: TRBJ2-5; V gene: TRBV28
CDR3 protein: CATTGTSEYNEQFF; CDR3 length: 14; J gene: TRBJ2-1; V gene: TRBV10-3
CDR3 protein: CASSTGIPLNEQFF; CDR3 length: 14; J gene: TRBJ2-1; V gene: TRBV7-8
CDR3 protein: CASSELGGKSNQPQHF; CDR3 length: 16; J gene: TRBJ1-5; V gene: TRBV10-2
CDR3 protein: CASGLVHGGGTGELFF; CDR3 length: 16; J gene: TRBJ2-2; V gene: TRBV12-5
CDR3 protein: CASRRGGPDTQYF; CDR3 length: 13; J gene: TRBJ2-3; V gene: TRBV12-3/TRBV12-4
CDR3 protein: CASSAHREGGQGNTIYF; CDR3 length: 17; J gene: TRBJ1-3; V gene: TRBV21-1
CDR3 protein: CASSRQGAVHQPQHF; CDR3 length: 15; J gene: TRBJ1-5; V gene: TRBV25-1
CDR3 protein: CASSLVRGTQETQYF; CDR3 length: 15; J gene: TRBJ2-5; V gene: TRBV5-1
CDR3 protein: CASSQTGQGDQPQHF; CDR3 length: 15; J gene: TRBJ1-5; V gene: TRBV3-1/TRBV3-2
CDR3 protein: CASSLSGGPSRIHNEQFF; CDR3 length: 18; J gene: TRBJ2-1; V gene: TRBV11-3
CDR3 protein: CASSLGTGGFGYTF; CDR3 length: 14; J gene: TRBJ1-2; V gene: TRBV27
CDR3 protein: CASSSQRQGFYEQYF; CDR3 length: 15; J gene: TRBJ2-7; V gene: TRBV19
CDR3 protein: CASSLAGTGSLNTEAFF; CDR3 length: 17; J gene: TRBJ1-1; V gene: TRBV28
CDR3 protein: CASSQGLAGPDTQYF; CDR3 length: 15; J gene: TRBJ2-3; V gene: TRBV3-1/TRBV3-2
CDR3 protein: CASSQQGNYGYTF; CDR3 length: 13; J gene: TRBJ1-2; V gene: TRBV9
CDR3 protein: CASSFPRGRGFGYTF; CDR3 length: 15; J gene: TRBJ1-2; V gene: TRBV28
CDR3 protein: CASRPPGLAKNIQYF; CDR3 length: 15; J gene: TRBJ2-4; V gene: TRBV21-1
CDR3 protein: CASSQEVLSGSYEQYF; CDR3 length: 16; J gene: TRBJ2-7; V gene: TRBV4-3
CDR3 protein: CASRPSRDRGADTQYF; CDR3 length: 16; J gene: TRBJ2-3; V gene: TRBV7-9
CDR3 protein: CASRPSGTGSGYTF; CDR3 length: 14; J gene: TRBJ1-2; V gene: TRBV11-2
CDR3 protein: CASSIWGGGYTF; CDR3 length: 12; J gene: TRBJ1-2; V gene: TRBV19
CDR3 protein: CASSQEPSGIYNEQFF; CDR3 length: 16; J gene: TRBJ2-1; V gene: TRBV4-2
CDR3 protein: CASSHPGGEGYGYTF; CDR3 length: 15; J gene: TRBJ1-2; V gene: TRBV3-1/TRBV3-2
CDR3 protein: CSVPGLAGGLDSYNEQFF; CDR3 length: 18; J gene: TRBJ2-1; V gene: TRBV29-1
CDR3 protein: CSVEGLAGGRSYNEQFF; CDR3 length: 17; J gene: TRBJ2-1; V gene: TRBV29-1
CDR3 protein: CASSHRPNNSPLHF; CDR3 length: 14; J gene: TRBJ1-6; V gene: TRBV14